These 6 T cell receptor beta chains share one sample of origin, sequenced in a study of vaccination effects on CD4 cells after COVID-19. Their target antigens are unknown. Measured with immunoSEQ multiplex PCR; TCRdb has only the in-frame clones, and not every one. Of about 47,000 clones in the sample, approximately 70% were seen once. Subsequent to a culture period of about ten days, CD4+ T cells were isolated. The cohort was immunized with two doses of either the BNT162b2 or mRNA-1273 vaccine. The sequences come from CD4+ T cells from PBMCs cultured without peptide, collected after COVID-19 vaccination. All receptors come from a human donor who received a COVID-19 vaccine.

The chain recombines TRBV20-1 with TRBJ2-3, with 7 positions matching TRBD2. This CDR3 spans 14 amino acids. CDR1 is DFQATT, CDR2 SNEGSKA, per germline (reference sequence). The CDR3 loop is CSAGDARGSDTQYF. DNA for the CDR3: TGCAGCGCTGGTGACGCGCGGGGGTCAGATACGCAGTATTTT.

The rearrangement uses TRBV5-6 and TRBJ1-2; 9 bases line up with TRBD1. CDR1 SGHDT and CDR2 YYEEEE come from the germline V gene. Germline trimming cut 5 bases from V and 10 bases from J; bases unmatched to any gene: 18. This CDR3 is built from 16 residues. The CDR3, as DNA: TGTGCCAGCAGAGCCGGGACAGGGAGCTTTTCCGCCGACTACACCTTC. It translates to CASRAGTGSFSADYTF.

This clone occurred a few times. The chain employs TRBV20-1 and TRBJ1-2; no definite D call. V lost 3 bases, J lost 3 bases, and 8 bases lay in between. CDR3 length: 12 residues. CDR1 is DFQATT, CDR2 SNEGSKA, per germline (reference sequence). The CDR3 region is CSASLSDYGYTF. The CDR3 nucleotides are TGCAGTGCTAGTTTGTCAGACTATGGCTACACCTTC.

The rearrangement uses TRBV18 and TRBJ1-1, with 10 bases lining up with TRBD1. Looked up from germline, CDR1 is KGHSH and CDR2 is LQKENI. V trimming: 5 bases; J trimming: 8 bases; junction bases outside the gene matches: 5. The CDR3 has 13 residues. CDR3 amino acids: CASSADRGREAFF. The CDR3 DNA sequence: TGTGCCAGCTCAGCCGACAGGGGGCGCGAAGCTTTCTTT.

The gene calls are TRBV5-1 and TRBJ2-1; 9 nucleotides match TRBD2. The J segment lost 8 bases and the V segment lost 4 bases, leaving 13 bases of the junction unmatched. Germline V gives CDR1 SGHRS, CDR2 YFSETQ. The CDR3 contains 16 residues. The CDR3 region is CASSPGGAGGHDEQFF. CDR3 coding DNA: TGCGCCAGCAGCCCAGGCGGGGCGGGGGGGCATGATGAGCAGTTCTTC.

This chain joins TRBV23-1 and TRBJ1-3, with no clear D. TRBV23-1 is placed among ORFs of uncertain function. The germline V and J ends were trimmed by 11 bases and 6 bases, with 14 bases remaining between them. The CDR3 sequence is 12 residues long. Written as DNA, the CDR3 is TGCGCCGCCTCGAGGTCTCTAAACACCATATATTTT. This gives the protein CAASRSLNTIYF.